This T cell receptor beta chain was obtained from a study of cytomegalovirus exposure and HLA in healthy donors. Study-wide context: The approximately 120 validation repertoires used the same platform as the roughly 610 first-cohort repertoires, a later analysis reported.

Germline V gene lookup returns CDR1 LGHNA and CDR2 YSLEER. The CDR3 runs 15 residues. V was trimmed by 1 base and J by 6 bases, leaving 16 bases between them. About this clone: What it recognizes is unknown.

Study-wide findings and caveats: Associated with cytomegalovirus, according to the listing, were 150 to 200 TCR beta chains. Specific recognition of CMV antigens was confirmed in vitro for a few chains (all CMV-associated).

Libraries were prepared by immunoSEQ multiplex PCR; TCRdb keeps only in-frame clonotypes and omits some of them. The sample has tens of thousands of clones, around 90% seen once. This chain uses TRBV4-3 with TRBJ2-7; a weak D match, TRBD1 (6 bases). The source of this sequence is a man aged 18-30 years in good health and CMV-seronegative. Sequencing was done on a sample of PBMCs. The CDR3 reads CASSQARTGLLEQYF. The CDR3 DNA reads TGCGCCAGCAGCCAAGCTCGTACAGGGCTCCTCGAGCAGTACTTC.